This TCR beta chain was captured by sequencing in a study of T cell responses to AZD1222 COVID-19 vaccine. Study-level results: Nearly half of spike-specific TCRs reportedly target unmutated variant regions. Spike-wide vaccine-associated CD4 TCRs dominated at 160-218 and 743-854. Sampling captured repertoires only after the peak T cell response. Donors were mostly white British, more females; clonal diversity possibly underestimated.

Data came from immunoSEQ multiplex PCR; TCRdb stores just in-frame clones and leaves some out. The data hold approximately 120,000 clones, with 91% observed a single time. Note on this clone: The antigen remains unidentified.

The CDR3 is 18 amino acids. The trim removed 5 bases at V and 5 bases at J, leaving 19 bases unmatched. Germline CDR1 reads MNHEY; CDR2 reads SMNVEV (reference sequence). The chain has TRBV27 and TRBJ2-7, with TRBD2 identical over 9 bases. The sample was peripheral blood, taken on day 0 of AZD1222 vaccination. This TCR derives from an adult in good health. As DNA, the CDR3 is TGTGCCAGCAGTACTGACATGGGCGGGAGGGCCGCGAAGAACGAGCAGTACTTC. This encodes CASSTDMGGRAAKNEQYF.